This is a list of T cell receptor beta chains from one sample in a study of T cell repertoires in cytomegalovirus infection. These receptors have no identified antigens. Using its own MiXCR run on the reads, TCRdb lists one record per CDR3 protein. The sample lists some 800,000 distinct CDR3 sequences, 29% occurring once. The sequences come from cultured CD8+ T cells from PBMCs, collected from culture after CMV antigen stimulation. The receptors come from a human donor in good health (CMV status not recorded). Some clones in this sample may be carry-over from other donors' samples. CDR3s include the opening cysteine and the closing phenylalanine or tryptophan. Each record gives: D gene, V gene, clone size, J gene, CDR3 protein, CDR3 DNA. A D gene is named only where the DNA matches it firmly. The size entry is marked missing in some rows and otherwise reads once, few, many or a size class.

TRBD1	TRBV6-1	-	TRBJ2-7	CASSEDRVYEQYF	TGTGCCAGCAGCGAAGACAGGGTCTACGAGCAGTACTTC
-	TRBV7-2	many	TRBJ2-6	CASSILKGKPSGANVLTF	TGTGCCAGCAGCATACTAAAGGGTAAACCCTCTGGGGCCAACGTCCTGACTTTC
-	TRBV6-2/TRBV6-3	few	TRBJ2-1	CASSSVAVDEQFF	TGTGCCAGCAGTTCGGTCGCCGTCGATGAGCAGTTCTTC
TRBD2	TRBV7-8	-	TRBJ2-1	CASSLREGNEQFF	TGTGCCAGCAGCCTCAGGGAGGGGAATGAGCAGTTCTTC
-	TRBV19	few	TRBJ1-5	CASSIVKPSNQPQHF	TGTGCCAGTAGTATAGTAAAGCCCAGCAATCAGCCCCAGCATTTT
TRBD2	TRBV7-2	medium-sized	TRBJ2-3	CASSLNQGGSGDNADTQYF	TGTGCCAGCAGCCTAAACCAGGGTGGTAGCGGGGATAATGCAGATACGCAGTATTTT
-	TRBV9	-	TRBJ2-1	CASSTRDGNNEQFF	TGTGCCAGCAGCACCCGGGACGGAAACAATGAGCAGTTCTTC
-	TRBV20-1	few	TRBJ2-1	CSAPTHVLSSYNEQFF	TGCAGTGCTCCTACGCACGTTCTTAGCTCCTACAATGAGCAGTTCTTC
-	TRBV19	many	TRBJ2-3	CASSGSGESTDTQYF	TGTGCCAGTAGCGGATCAGGGGAAAGCACAGATACGCAGTATTTT
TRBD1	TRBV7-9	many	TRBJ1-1	CASSLPGQGRGTEAFF	TGTGCCAGCAGCTTACCGGGACAGGGAAGGGGGACTGAAGCTTTCTTT
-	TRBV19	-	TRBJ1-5	CASSIGQLSNQPQHF	TGTGCCAGTAGTATAGGACAGTTAAGTAATCAGCCCCAGCATTTT
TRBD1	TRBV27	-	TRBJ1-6	CASSLERGRRFSYNSPLHF	TGTGCCAGCAGTTTAGAGAGGGGGCGGAGATTCTCCTATAATTCACCCCTCCACTTT
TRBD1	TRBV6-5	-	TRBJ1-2	CASSRGTVHGYTF	TGTGCCAGCAGTCGTGGGACAGTTCATGGCTACACCTTC
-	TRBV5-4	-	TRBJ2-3	CASSLIGYHASQYF	TGTGCCAGCAGCTTGATAGGCTATCACGCGTCGCAGTATTTT
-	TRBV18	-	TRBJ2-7	CASSPGRTTYEQYF	TGTGCCAGCTCACCCGGAAGAACCACCTACGAGCAGTACTTC
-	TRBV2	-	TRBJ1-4	CASSDLEKLFF	TGTGCCAGCAGTGATTTGGAAAAACTGTTTTTT
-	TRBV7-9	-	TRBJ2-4	CASSFPRQGNIQYF	TGTGCCAGCAGCTTTCCCAGACAAGGGAACATTCAGTACTTC
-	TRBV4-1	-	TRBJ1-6	CTSSQEPNSPLHF	TGCACCAGCAGCCAAGAACCTAATTCACCCCTCCACTTT
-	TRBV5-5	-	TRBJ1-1	CASSLLERNTEAFF	TGTGCCAGCAGCTTACTCGAGAGGAACACTGAAGCTTTCTTT
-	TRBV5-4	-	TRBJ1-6	CASSLGGNNSPLHF	TGTGCCAGCAGCCTGGGGGGAAATAATTCACCCCTCCACTTT
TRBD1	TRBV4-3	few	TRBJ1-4	CASSVFGTGATNEKLFF	TGCGCCAGCAGCGTATTCGGGACAGGGGCAACTAATGAAAAACTGTTTTTT
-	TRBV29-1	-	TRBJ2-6	CSVGSGANVLTF	TGCAGCGTGGGATCTGGGGCCAACGTCCTGACTTTC
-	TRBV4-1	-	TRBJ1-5	CASSQDALSPNQPQHF	TGCGCCAGCAGCCAAGATGCTTTGAGTCCGAATCAGCCCCAGCATTTT
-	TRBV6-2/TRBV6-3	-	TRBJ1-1	CASSYNQGTEAFF	TGTGCCAGCAGTTACAACCAGGGTACTGAAGCTTTCTTT
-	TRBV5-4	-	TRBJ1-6	CASSPNGSPLHF	TGTGCCAGCAGCCCCAACGGATCACCCCTCCACTTT
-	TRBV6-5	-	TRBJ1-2	CASSPGHGLRYGYTF	TGTGCCAGCAGTCCAGGACACGGTTTACGCTATGGCTACACCTTC
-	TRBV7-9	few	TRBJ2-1	CASSPLGGRRSYNEQFF	TGTGCCAGCAGCCCCCTGGGGGGGCGCCGCTCCTACAATGAGCAGTTCTTC
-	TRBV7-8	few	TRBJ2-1	CASSFRTWSSYNEQFF	TGTGCCAGCAGCTTCAGGACTTGGAGCTCCTACAATGAGCAGTTCTTC
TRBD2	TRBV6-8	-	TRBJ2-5	CASRAGLAGGYQETQYF	TGTGCCAGCAGAGCAGGACTAGCGGGGGGGTACCAAGAGACCCAGTACTTC
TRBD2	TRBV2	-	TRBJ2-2	CASVLRPGLATNTGELFF	TGTGCCAGCGTCCTCCGTCCGGGACTAGCGACTAACACCGGGGAGCTGTTTTTT
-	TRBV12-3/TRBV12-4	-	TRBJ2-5	CASSRRVGETQYF	TGTGCCAGCAGCCGACGGGTCGGCGAGACCCAGTACTTC
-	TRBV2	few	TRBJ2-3	CATHQTASTDTQYF	TGTGCCACCCACCAGACAGCTAGCACAGATACGCAGTATTTT
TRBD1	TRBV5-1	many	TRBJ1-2	CASSSGTEEVYGYTF	TGCGCCAGCAGCTCCGGGACAGAAGAGGTCTATGGCTACACCTTC
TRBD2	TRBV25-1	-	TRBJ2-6	CASSDSGGALAGANVLTF	TGTGCCAGCAGTGATAGCGGGGGGGCCCTGGCTGGGGCCAACGTCCTGACTTTC
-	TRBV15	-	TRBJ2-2	CATSRDRVGNTGELFF	TGTGCCACCAGCAGAGACAGGGTCGGCAACACCGGGGAGCTGTTTTTT
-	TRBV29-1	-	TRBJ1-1	CQALGGGDLATNTEAFF	TGCCAAGCGTTGGGGGGAGGGGATTTAGCAACGAACACTGAAGCTTTCTTT
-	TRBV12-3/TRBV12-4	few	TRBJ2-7	CASRGDSGEQYF	TGTGCCAGCAGGGGGGACAGCGGGGAGCAGTACTTC
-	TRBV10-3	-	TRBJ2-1	CAISESIAAYNEQFF	TGTGCCATCAGTGAGTCAATAGCGGCCTACAATGAGCAGTTCTTC
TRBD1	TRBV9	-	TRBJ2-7	CASSTDDRATSYEQYF	TGTGCCAGCAGCACCGATGACAGGGCAACCTCCTACGAGCAGTACTTC
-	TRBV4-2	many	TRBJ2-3	CASSQEGTDTQYF	TGTGCCAGCAGCCAAGAAGGCACAGATACGCAGTATTTT
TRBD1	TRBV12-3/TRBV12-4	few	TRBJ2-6	CASRRTGGSGANVLTF	TGTGCCAGCAGACGGACAGGGGGCTCTGGGGCCAACGTCCTGACTTTC
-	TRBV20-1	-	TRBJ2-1	CSARERIDSYNEQFF	TGCAGTGCTAGGGAGCGGATCGACTCCTACAATGAGCAGTTCTTC
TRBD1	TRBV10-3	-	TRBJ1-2	CAISGGQGPRANYGYTF	TGTGCCATCAGTGGAGGACAGGGCCCTAGAGCTAACTATGGCTACACCTTC
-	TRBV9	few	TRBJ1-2	CASSNQGRPNYGYTF	TGTGCCAGCAGCAACCAGGGGCGTCCTAACTATGGCTACACCTTC
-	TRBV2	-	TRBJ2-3	CCPDTQYF	TGTTGTCCAGATACGCAGTATTTT
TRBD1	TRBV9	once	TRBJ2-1	CASSEGGQGAGDEQFF	TGTGCCAGCAGCGAGGGAGGACAGGGGGCCGGGGATGAGCAGTTCTTC
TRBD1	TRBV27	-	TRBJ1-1	CASRRSAGGYTEAFF	TGTGCCAGCAGGCGCTCGGCAGGGGGTTACACTGAAGCTTTCTTT
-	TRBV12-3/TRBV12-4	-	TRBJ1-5	CASSLAAAPYSNQPQHF	TGTGCCAGCAGTTTAGCGGCGGCCCCCTATAGCAATCAGCCCCAGCATTTT
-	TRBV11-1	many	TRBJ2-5	CASSLYQGDQETQYF	TGTGCCAGCAGCTTATATCAGGGTGACCAAGAGACCCAGTACTTC
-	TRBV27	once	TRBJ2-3	CASSPPARGPGDTQYF	TGTGCCAGCAGTCCGCCCGCGCGGGGGCCCGGAGATACGCAGTATTTT